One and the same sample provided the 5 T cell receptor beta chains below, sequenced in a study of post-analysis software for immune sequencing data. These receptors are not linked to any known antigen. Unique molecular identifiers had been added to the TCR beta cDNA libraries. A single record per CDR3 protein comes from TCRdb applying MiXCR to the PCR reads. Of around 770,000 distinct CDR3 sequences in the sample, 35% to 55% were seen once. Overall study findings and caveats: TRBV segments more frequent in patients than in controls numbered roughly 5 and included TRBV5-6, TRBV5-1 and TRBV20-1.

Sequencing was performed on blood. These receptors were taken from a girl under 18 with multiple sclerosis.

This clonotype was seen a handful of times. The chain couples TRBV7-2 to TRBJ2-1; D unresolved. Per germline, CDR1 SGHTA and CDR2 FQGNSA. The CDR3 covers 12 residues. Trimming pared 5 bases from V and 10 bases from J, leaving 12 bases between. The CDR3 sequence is CASSDHMREQFF. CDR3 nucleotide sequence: TGTGCCAGCAGCGACCACATGAGGGAGCAGTTCTTC.

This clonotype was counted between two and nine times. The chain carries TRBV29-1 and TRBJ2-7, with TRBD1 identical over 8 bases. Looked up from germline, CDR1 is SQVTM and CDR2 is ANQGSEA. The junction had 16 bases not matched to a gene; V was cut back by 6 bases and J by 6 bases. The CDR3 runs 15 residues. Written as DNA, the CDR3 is TGCAGCGTGCAACGGCCCCGGACAGGGACGGTCGAGCAGTACTTC. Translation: CSVQRPRTGTVEQYF.

CDR3 amino acids: CASSSDRAITEAFF. CDR3 nucleotides: TGTGCCAGCAGTTCCGACAGGGCGATAACTGAAGCTTTCTTT. This chain uses TRBV12-3 or TRBV12-4 with TRBJ1-1, with 7 nucleotides matching TRBD1. With 4 bases clipped from V and 5 bases from J, the junction kept 7 bases outside the gene matches. The CDR3 has 14 residues.

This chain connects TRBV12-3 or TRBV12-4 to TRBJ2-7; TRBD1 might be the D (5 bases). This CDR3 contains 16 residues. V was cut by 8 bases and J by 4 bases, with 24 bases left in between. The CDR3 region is CASQGPGRQTKYEQYF. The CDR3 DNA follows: TGTGCCAGCCAAGGCCCGGGCCGACAGACAAAATACGAGCAGTACTTC.

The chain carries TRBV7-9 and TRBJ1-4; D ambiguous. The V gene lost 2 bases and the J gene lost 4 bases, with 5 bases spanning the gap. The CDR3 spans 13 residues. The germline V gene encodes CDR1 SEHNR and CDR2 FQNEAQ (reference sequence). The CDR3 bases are TGTGCCAGCAGCTTAATGGATAATGAAAAACTGTTTTTT. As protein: CASSLMDNEKLFF. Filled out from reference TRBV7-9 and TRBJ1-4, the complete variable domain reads DTGVSQNPRHKITKRGQNVTFRCDPISEHNRLYWYRQTLGQGPEFLTYFQNEAQLEKSRLLSDRFSAERPKGSFSTLEIQRTEQGDSAMYLCASSLMDNEKLFFGSGTQLSVL.